The TCR beta chain under discussion was sequenced for a study of CD8+ T cells in alopecia areata. Findings and limits, study-wide: It was less clear whether patients shared TCRs than it was in mice, possibly because of HLA.

The CDR3 is 14 residues long. Germline CDR1 is SQVTM and CDR2 is ANQGSEA. Germline trimming cut 3 bases from V and 5 bases from J; bases unmatched to any gene: 5. cDNA prepared by RNA extraction and subsequent reverse transcription served as the template for sequencing. Libraries were prepared by immunoSEQ multiplex PCR; TCRdb keeps only in-frame clonotypes and omits some of them. Of 150,000 or so clones listed, 87% are singletons. Comments on this clone: Its target is unknown.

The starting material was CD8+ T cells sorted from blood, obtained at week 0. The sequence was obtained from a human donor with alopecia areata. The chain combines TRBV29-1 with TRBJ2-1; 9 nucleotides align to TRBD1. The CDR3 region is CSVEGQGSHNEQFF. CDR3 DNA sequence: TGCAGCGTTGAGGGACAGGGCTCGCACAATGAGCAGTTCTTC.